The T cell receptor beta chain described here comes from a study of cytomegalovirus exposure and HLA in healthy donors. Study-level findings and limits: As a later analysis showed, a missense DCLRE1C variant was linked to trimming of TCR beta V- and J-genes. In most subjects, TCR beta sequences reportedly gave accurate predictions of HLA-A and HLA-B alleles. DRB1 showed the most TCR associations and HLA-C the fewest in a later analysis, as rates varied by HLA locus.

This clone has a handful of counts. The antigen is not known. The PCR employed 60 Vbeta primers together with 13 Jbeta primers. Some clones are missing from TCRdb's copy, which holds only in-frame ones; the method was immunoSEQ multiplex PCR. Seen here are around 65,000 clones, approximately 60% observed once, and the top ten hold approximately 2.6%. In germline, CDR1 is KGHSH, CDR2 LQKENI. There are 15 residues in the CDR3. Trimming left V 1 base short and J 4 bases short, with 10 bases between. Input material: PBMCs. The clonotype was recovered from a man aged 30 to 39 in good health and CMV-seronegative. The rearrangement uses TRBV18 and TRBJ2-2; the D is unclear. CDR3 protein: CASSPLSVSTGELFF. The CDR3 nucleotides are TGTGCCAGCTCACCACTGTCAGTCTCCACCGGGGAGCTGTTTTTT.